The source of this T cell receptor (beta chain) is a study of blood T cell repertoires in COVID-19. Study-wide context: Collection of acute and convalescent COVID-19 samples took place in the United States, Italy and Spain. PBMCs, B-cell-depleted T cells, or T cells provided the cDNA or gDNA that made up the material.

Method: immunoSEQ multiplex PCR; TCRdb's copy keeps in-frame clones and lacks some. This table holds hundreds of thousands of clones, around 90% found once. Cohort 3 recovery required two negative PCRs, clearance, or symptom resolution. The CDR3 sequence is 14 residues long. V lost 2 bases and J lost 4, with 9 bases in between. The germline CDR1 and CDR2 sequences are KGHSH and LQKENI. The specimen sequenced was PBMCs or T cells enriched from blood (not recorded which). This sequence originates from a man between 60 and 75 years old who had recovered from COVID-19. The V call is TRBV18, the J call TRBJ2-1, with D perhaps matching TRBD2 (6 bases). CDR3 amino acids: CASSPSGLYNEQFF. CDR3 coding DNA: TGTGCCAGCTCACCATCGGGACTGTACAATGAGCAGTTCTTC.